This TCR beta chain was documented in a study of technical replicates of blood from a few donors. The CDR3 loop spans 15 amino acids. Looked up from germline, CDR1 is SGDLS and CDR2 is YYNGEE. V lost 3 bases to trimming and J lost 0 bases, with 13 bases between them. Using immunoSEQ multiplex PCR, the repertoire was profiled, and TCRdb retains in-frame clones only, with some absent. Here the sample spans tens of thousands of clones, 90% to 95% being singletons. The rearrangement joins TRBV9 to TRBJ2-7; possible D gene TRBD2, 6 bases. The receptor was derived from a human donor in good health. Some clones in this sample may be carry-over from other donors' samples. The sample comprised PBMCs. CDR3 residues: CASSGGGGGSYEQYF. CDR3 sequence (DNA): TGTGCCAGCAGCGGGGGTGGGGGAGGCTCCTACGAGCAGTACTTC.